This TCR beta chain originates from a study of T cell responses to AZD1222 COVID-19 vaccine. The germline V gene encodes CDR1 SGHDN and CDR2 FVKESK. There are 16 residues in the CDR3. Trimming stripped 3 bases from V and 3 bases from J, with 17 bases between. Sequencing was performed with immunoSEQ multiplex PCR; in TCRdb, only in-frame clones are kept and a portion is missing. The sample has 200,000 to 250,000 clones, roughly 94% seen once. The origin of this receptor is an adult who received the MenACWY meningococcal vaccine as a control. Here the sequenced sample was peripheral blood, taken 28 days after the second dose of the MenACWY control vaccine. V is TRBV14 and J is TRBJ1-2; D is perhaps TRBD1 (6 bases). The CDR3 sequence is CASSQKGVTGYYGYTF. The CDR3 region has the DNA TGTGCCAGCAGCCAGAAAGGCGTTACAGGGTACTATGGCTACACCTTC.